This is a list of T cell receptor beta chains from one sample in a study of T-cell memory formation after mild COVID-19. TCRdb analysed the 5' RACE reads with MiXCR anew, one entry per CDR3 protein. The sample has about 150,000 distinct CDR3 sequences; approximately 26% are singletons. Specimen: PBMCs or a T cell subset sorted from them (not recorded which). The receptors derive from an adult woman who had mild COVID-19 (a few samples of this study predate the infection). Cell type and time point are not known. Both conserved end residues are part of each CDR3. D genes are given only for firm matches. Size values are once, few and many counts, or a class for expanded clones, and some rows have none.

cdr3_nt: TGCGCCAGCAGCGTCGGCAGGGGGAACGAGCAGTACTTC
cdr3_aa: CASSVGRGNEQYF
clone_size: few
j_call: TRBJ2-7
v_call: TRBV5-1
d_call: TRBD1

cdr3_nt: TGTGCCAGCAGCTTTCCGATAGGGGGGGACGTCGGCGGAGAGACCCAGTACTTC
cdr3_aa: CASSFPIGGDVGGETQYF
clone_size: -
j_call: TRBJ2-5
v_call: TRBV7-6
d_call: -

cdr3_nt: TGTGCCAGCAACTTTCTGGGGGGTGGCGCCGGGGCTTTCTTT
cdr3_aa: CASNFLGGGAGAFF
clone_size: -
j_call: TRBJ1-1
v_call: TRBV7-2
d_call: -

cdr3_nt: TGCAGCGTTGGGGCTGGGGCAGAGACCCAGTACTTC
cdr3_aa: CSVGAGAETQYF
clone_size: few
j_call: TRBJ2-5
v_call: TRBV29-1
d_call: -

cdr3_nt: TGTGCCAGCCTTCTATGGAGCACAGATACGCAGTATTTT
cdr3_aa: CASLLWSTDTQYF
clone_size: few
j_call: TRBJ2-3
v_call: TRBV9
d_call: -

cdr3_nt: TGTGCCAGCAGCTCAGGCTCGAAGGGCAGGGGGTATGGCTACACCTTC
cdr3_aa: CASSSGSKGRGYGYTF
clone_size: few
j_call: TRBJ1-2
v_call: TRBV7-3
d_call: TRBD1

cdr3_nt: TGTGCCAGCAGCTTAGATGGCAATCAGCCCCAGCATTTT
cdr3_aa: CASSLDGNQPQHF
clone_size: few
j_call: TRBJ1-5
v_call: TRBV7-9
d_call: -

cdr3_nt: TGTGCCATCAGTGAGTCCGGCGGGGAATCGAACACCGGGGAGCTGTTTTTT
cdr3_aa: CAISESGGESNTGELFF
clone_size: -
j_call: TRBJ2-2
v_call: TRBV10-3
d_call: -

cdr3_nt: TGCAGTGCTACCTCTCGCGGGGGGTTGAATACGCAGTATTTT
cdr3_aa: CSATSRGGLNTQYF
clone_size: few
j_call: TRBJ2-3
v_call: TRBV20-1
d_call: TRBD2

cdr3_nt: TGCGCCAGCAGCCAAGATTATCAAGACTACGAGCAGTACTTC
cdr3_aa: CASSQDYQDYEQYF
clone_size: few
j_call: TRBJ2-7
v_call: TRBV4-3
d_call: -

cdr3_nt: TGTGCCAGCAGTTACGAAGTAGGTTACAATGAGCAGTTCTTC
cdr3_aa: CASSYEVGYNEQFF
clone_size: -
j_call: TRBJ2-1
v_call: TRBV6-5
d_call: -

cdr3_nt: TGCGCCAGCAGCCTCAGCCTATGGACAGGGCTACGTGAAGCTTTCTTT
cdr3_aa: CASSLSLWTGLREAFF
clone_size: -
j_call: TRBJ1-1
v_call: TRBV4-1
d_call: TRBD1

cdr3_nt: TGTGCCAGCAGCGTAGAGGGCAGGAGCTCCTACAATGAGCAGTTCTTC
cdr3_aa: CASSVEGRSSYNEQFF
clone_size: few
j_call: TRBJ2-1
v_call: TRBV9
d_call: -

cdr3_nt: TGTGCCAGCAGCATTTCAGGCCAAGAGACCCAGTACTTC
cdr3_aa: CASSISGQETQYF
clone_size: few
j_call: TRBJ2-5
v_call: TRBV7-9
d_call: -

cdr3_nt: TGTGCCAGCAGCTTGGCGCCGGGGGGCGCGGGAAACACCATATATTTT
cdr3_aa: CASSLAPGGAGNTIYF
clone_size: -
j_call: TRBJ1-3
v_call: TRBV7-9
d_call: -

cdr3_nt: TGTGCCAGTAGTGAGAGCAGTGAAGCTTTCTTT
cdr3_aa: CASSESSEAFF
clone_size: few
j_call: TRBJ1-1
v_call: TRBV19
d_call: -

cdr3_nt: TGTGCCAGCAGCCAAGGCAGGGGATGGGAGCAGTACTTC
cdr3_aa: CASSQGRGWEQYF
clone_size: -
j_call: TRBJ2-7
v_call: TRBV3-1
d_call: -

cdr3_nt: TGTGCCAGCAGCTCGCACCAGGGACACGGATATGGCTACACCTTC
cdr3_aa: CASSSHQGHGYGYTF
clone_size: few
j_call: TRBJ1-2
v_call: TRBV27
d_call: -

cdr3_nt: TGCAGTGCTAAGCCGTGGGATGCCGGGAGTGAAAAACTGTTTTTT
cdr3_aa: CSAKPWDAGSEKLFF
clone_size: once
j_call: TRBJ1-4
v_call: TRBV20-1
d_call: -

cdr3_nt: TGCGCCAGCAGTCCCGGGACAGGGTACTACGAGCAGTACTTC
cdr3_aa: CASSPGTGYYEQYF
clone_size: many
j_call: TRBJ2-7
v_call: TRBV4-1
d_call: TRBD1

cdr3_nt: TGTGCCAGCAGTGAATTGGAGCTGGGGGCTCGGGACAATGAGCAGTTCTTC
cdr3_aa: CASSELELGARDNEQFF
clone_size: -
j_call: TRBJ2-1
v_call: TRBV2
d_call: -

cdr3_nt: TGTGCCAGTAGTATCACGACTAGCGGGCCCTACAATGAGCAGTTCTTC
cdr3_aa: CASSITTSGPYNEQFF
clone_size: few
j_call: TRBJ2-1
v_call: TRBV19
d_call: TRBD2

cdr3_nt: TGTGCCAGCAGCCCCGCCGAGGGACAGGGTACACACGAGCAGTACTTC
cdr3_aa: CASSPAEGQGTHEQYF
clone_size: few
j_call: TRBJ2-7
v_call: TRBV7-9
d_call: TRBD1

cdr3_nt: TGTGCCAGCAGTTACCGACTAGCGACTTACAATGAGCAGTTCTTC
cdr3_aa: CASSYRLATYNEQFF
clone_size: few
j_call: TRBJ2-1
v_call: TRBV6-5
d_call: TRBD2

cdr3_nt: TGTGCCAGCTCACCACCGAGGTATTCAGAGACCCAGTACTTC
cdr3_aa: CASSPPRYSETQYF
clone_size: once
j_call: TRBJ2-5
v_call: TRBV18
d_call: -